This section outlines one T cell receptor (beta chain) sequence together with its context. This specimen belongs to a study of blood T cells in healthy people across ages. A sample-barcoded 5' primer and a J-beta primer mix were used in a second PCR of roughly 6 to 11 cycles. MiXCR was run by TCRdb on the 5' RACE reads, yielding one entry per CDR3 protein. The table lists about 780,000 distinct CDR3 sequences, 46% of them singletons. This CDR3 region has 15 residues. V trimming: 5 bases; J trimming: 4 bases; junction bases outside the gene matches: 7. CDR1 and CDR2 from the germline V gene are SGHTA and FQGNSA.

This receptor was obtained from a man of 80 years or more in good health. The chain has TRBV7-2 and TRBJ1-5; TRBD1 matches 8 bases. The sample consisted of blood. Here the CDR3 reads CASSPNRDRNQPQHF. CDR3 coding DNA: TGTGCCAGCAGCCCCAATCGGGACAGGAATCAGCCCCAGCATTTT.